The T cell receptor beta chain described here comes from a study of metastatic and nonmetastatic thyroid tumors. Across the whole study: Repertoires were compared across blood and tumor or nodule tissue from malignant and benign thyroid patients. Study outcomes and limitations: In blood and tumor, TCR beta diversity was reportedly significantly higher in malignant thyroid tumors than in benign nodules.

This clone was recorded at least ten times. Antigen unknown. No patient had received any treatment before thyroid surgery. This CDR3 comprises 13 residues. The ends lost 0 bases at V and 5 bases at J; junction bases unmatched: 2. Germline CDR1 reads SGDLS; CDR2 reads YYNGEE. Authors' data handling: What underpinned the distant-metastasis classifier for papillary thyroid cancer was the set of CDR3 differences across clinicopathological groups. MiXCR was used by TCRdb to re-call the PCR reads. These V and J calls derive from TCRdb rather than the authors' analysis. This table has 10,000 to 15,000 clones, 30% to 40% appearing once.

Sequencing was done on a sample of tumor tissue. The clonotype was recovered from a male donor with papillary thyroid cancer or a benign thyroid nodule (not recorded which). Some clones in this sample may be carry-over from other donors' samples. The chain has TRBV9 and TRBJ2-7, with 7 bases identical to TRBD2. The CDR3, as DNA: TGTGCCAGCAGCGTAGCCGGGGGGAACGAGCAGTACGTC. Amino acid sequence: CASSVAGGNEQYV.